This is a list of T cell receptor beta chains from one sample in a study of metastatic and nonmetastatic thyroid tumors. TCRdb re-called the PCR reads with MiXCR. The sample includes about 41,000 clones, 24% of them seen just once. The source material was tumor tissue. These receptors came from a female donor with papillary thyroid cancer or a benign thyroid nodule (not recorded which). Some clones in this sample may be carry-over from other donors' samples. Both conserved end residues are part of each CDR3. Each record gives: clone size, J gene, D gene, CDR3 length, V gene, CDR3 protein, CDR3 DNA. The D gene is left open where the match is weak. Expanded clones get a size class; other rows say once, few or many, or leave the size out.

>many|TRBJ2-6|-|12|TRBV7-2
CASSLVRSRLTF
TGTGCCAGCAGCTTAGTGCGGAGCCGACTGACTTTC
>many|TRBJ2-7|-|14|TRBV29-1
CSVGIGTSSYEQYF
TGCAGCGTTGGTATTGGGACTTCCTCCTACGAGCAGTACTTC
>many|TRBJ2-3|-|15|TRBV6-5
CASSYQGFSTDTQYF
TGTGCCAGCAGTTACCAGGGGTTTAGCACAGATACGCAGTATTTT
>-|TRBJ2-1|TRBD1|12|TRBV15
CATSRARQGQFF
TGTGCCACCAGCAGAGCACGACAGGGACAGTTCTTC
>many|TRBJ1-2|-|17|TRBV12-3/TRBV12-4
CASSSHHGQPDGGGYTF
TGTGCCAGCAGTTCCCACCACGGACAGCCAGATGGGGGTGGCTACACCTTC
>-|TRBJ1-6|TRBD1|17|TRBV3-1
CASSRGTDRDYNSPLHF
TGTGCCAGCAGCCGGGGCACAGACAGGGATTATAATTCGCCCCTCCACTTT
>-|TRBJ2-3|TRBD2|19|TRBV6-2/TRBV6-3
CASSPRIRPSGRAFDTQYF
TGTGCCAGCAGTCCCCGCATCCGCCCTAGCGGGAGGGCCTTCGATACGCAGTATTTT
>many|TRBJ2-7|-|15|TRBV13
CASRNAKGGSYEQYF
TGTGCCAGCAGGAACGCCAAGGGGGGGTCCTACGAGCAGTACTTC
>many|TRBJ2-1|-|18|TRBV4-1
CASSQGGGGREDHTGQFF
TGCGCCAGCAGCCAAGGTGGGGGCGGGAGAGAGGACCACACCGGGCAGTTCTTC
>medium-sized|TRBJ2-3|TRBD1|14|TRBV6-2/TRBV6-3
CASRSGQPTDTQYF
TGTGCCAGCAGATCGGGACAGCCCACAGATACGCAGTATTTT
>-|TRBJ2-5|-|15|TRBV9
CASSVAGDPPETQYF
TGTGCCAGCAGCGTAGCGGGGGACCCTCCAGAGACCCAGTACTTC
>-|TRBJ2-5|-|15|TRBV6-2/TRBV6-3
CASSYTSGYQETQYF
TGTGCCAGCAGTTACACGTCGGGGTACCAAGAGACCCAGTACTTC
>-|TRBJ1-4|-|15|TRBV5-1
CASREGQPTNEKLFF
TGCGCCAGCAGAGAAGGACAGCCAACTAATGAAAAACTGTTTTTT
>-|TRBJ2-2|-|15|TRBV20-1
CSARLAGRDTGELFF
TGCAGTGCTAGGCTGGCGGGGCGGGACACCGGGGAGCTGTTTTTT
>many|TRBJ1-4|-|14|TRBV6-1
CASSEASGNEKLFF
TGTGCCAGCAGTGAAGCGTCGGGTAATGAAAAACTGTTTTTT
>few|TRBJ2-5|-|13|TRBV6-1
CASRATRQETQYF
TGTGCCAGCAGAGCCACACGCCAGGAGACCCAGTACTTC
>-|TRBJ2-7|-|14|TRBV4-3
CASSQGRQNYEQYF
TGCGCCAGCAGCCAAGGGAGACAGAACTACGAGCAGTACTTC